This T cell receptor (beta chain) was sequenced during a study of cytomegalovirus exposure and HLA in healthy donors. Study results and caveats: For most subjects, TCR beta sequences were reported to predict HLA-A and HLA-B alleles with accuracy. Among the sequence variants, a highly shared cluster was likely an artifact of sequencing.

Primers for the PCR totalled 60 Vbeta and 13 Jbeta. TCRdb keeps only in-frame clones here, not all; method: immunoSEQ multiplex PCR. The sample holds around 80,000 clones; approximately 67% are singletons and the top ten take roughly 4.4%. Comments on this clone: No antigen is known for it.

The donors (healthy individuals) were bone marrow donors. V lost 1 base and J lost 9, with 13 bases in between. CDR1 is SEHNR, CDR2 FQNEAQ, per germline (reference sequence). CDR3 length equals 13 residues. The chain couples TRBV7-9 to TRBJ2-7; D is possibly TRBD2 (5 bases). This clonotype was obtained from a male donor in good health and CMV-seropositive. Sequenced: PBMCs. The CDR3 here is CASSLGPGGGQYF. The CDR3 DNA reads TGTGCCAGCAGCTTAGGGCCCGGAGGTGGGCAGTACTTC.